Sequencing of this T cell receptor beta chain was carried out in a study of T cells of healthy individuals. This clonotype was detected many times. TCRdb reanalysed the 5' RACE reads using MiXCR and keeps one entry per CDR3 protein. Of around 80,000 distinct CDR3 sequences listed, more than 5% were seen once; the top ten hold approximately 8%. V trimming: 0 bases; J trimming: 9 bases; junction bases outside the gene matches: 11. The germline V gene encodes CDR1 LGHNA and CDR2 YNFKEQ. The CDR3 has 17 amino acids. The clonotype originates from a female donor in good health. V and J are TRBV4-2 and TRBJ1-6; TRBD1 agrees at 7 bases. The CDR3 DNA sequence: TGTGCCAGCAGCCAAGATCGGACAGGCACCGTGGTTTCACCCCTCCACTTT. It is translated as CASSQDRTGTVVSPLHF.